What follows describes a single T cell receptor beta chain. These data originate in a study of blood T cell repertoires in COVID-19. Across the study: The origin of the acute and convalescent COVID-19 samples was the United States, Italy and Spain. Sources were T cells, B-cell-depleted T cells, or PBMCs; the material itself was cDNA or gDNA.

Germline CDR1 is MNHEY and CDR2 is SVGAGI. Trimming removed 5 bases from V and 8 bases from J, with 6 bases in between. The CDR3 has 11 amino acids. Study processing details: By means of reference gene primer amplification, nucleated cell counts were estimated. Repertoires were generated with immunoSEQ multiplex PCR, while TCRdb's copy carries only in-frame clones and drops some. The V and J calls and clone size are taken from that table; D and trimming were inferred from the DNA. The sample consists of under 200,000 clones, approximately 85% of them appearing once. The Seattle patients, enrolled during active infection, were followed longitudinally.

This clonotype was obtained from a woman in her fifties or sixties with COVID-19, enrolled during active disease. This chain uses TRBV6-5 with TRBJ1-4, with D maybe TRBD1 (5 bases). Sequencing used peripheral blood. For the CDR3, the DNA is TGTGCCAGCAGTCCAGGGGAAAAACTGTTTTTT. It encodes CASSPGEKLFF.